This TCR beta chain was identified in a study of molecular identifiers for immune sequencing clone quantification. Overall study findings and caveats: Single-cell amounts of spiked Jurkat TCR RNA were reportedly detectable among about a million naive cells.

The V gene's germline CDR1 is MNHEY and CDR2 SMNVEV (reference sequence). V was clipped by 9 bases and J by 3 bases, with 9 bases between them. The CDR3 is made up of 11 amino acids. MiXCR was run by TCRdb on the PCR reads, yielding one entry per CDR3 protein. The table records about 630,000 distinct CDR3 sequences, about 25% of them present only once. This clonotype was detected a few times. Its antigen is not known. Sequenced material: naive CD8+ T cells from blood, with Jurkat cell RNA spiked in. As for subset: FACS-sorted CD8+CD4-CCR7+CD45RA+ naive T cells. The chain combines TRBV27 with TRBJ2-7; weak D call: TRBD1 (5 bases). The TCR comes from a human donor in good health. Some libraries in this study had Jurkat cell RNA spiked in. The CDR3 bases are TGTGCCAGACAGGACCGCTACGAGCAGTACTTC. This encodes CARQDRYEQYF.